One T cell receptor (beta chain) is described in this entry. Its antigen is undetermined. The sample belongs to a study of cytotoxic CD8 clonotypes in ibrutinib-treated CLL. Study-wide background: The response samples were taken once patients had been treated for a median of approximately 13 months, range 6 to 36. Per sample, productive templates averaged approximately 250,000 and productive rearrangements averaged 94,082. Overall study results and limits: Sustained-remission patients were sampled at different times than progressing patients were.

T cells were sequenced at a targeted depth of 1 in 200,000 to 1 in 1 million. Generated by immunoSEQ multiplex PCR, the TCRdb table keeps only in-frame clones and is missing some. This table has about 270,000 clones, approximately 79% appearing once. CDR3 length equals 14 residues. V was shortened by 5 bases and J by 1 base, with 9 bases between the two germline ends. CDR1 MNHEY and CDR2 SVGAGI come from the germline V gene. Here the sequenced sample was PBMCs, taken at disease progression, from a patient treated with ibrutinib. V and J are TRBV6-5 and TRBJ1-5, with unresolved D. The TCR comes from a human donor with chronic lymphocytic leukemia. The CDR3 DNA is TGTGCCAGCAGTGCTCTATGGAGCAATCAGCCCCAGCATTTT. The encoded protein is CASSALWSNQPQHF.